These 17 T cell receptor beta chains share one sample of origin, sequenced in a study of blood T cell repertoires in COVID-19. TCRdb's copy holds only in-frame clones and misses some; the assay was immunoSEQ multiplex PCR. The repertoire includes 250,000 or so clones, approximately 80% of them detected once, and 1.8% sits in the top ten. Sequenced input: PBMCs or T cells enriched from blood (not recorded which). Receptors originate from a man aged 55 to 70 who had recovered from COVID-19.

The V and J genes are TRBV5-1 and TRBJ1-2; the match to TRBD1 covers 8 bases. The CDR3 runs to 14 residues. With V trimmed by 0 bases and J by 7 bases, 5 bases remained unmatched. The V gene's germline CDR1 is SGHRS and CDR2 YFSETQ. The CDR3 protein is CASSLVQGVLGYTF. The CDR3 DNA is TGCGCCAGCAGCTTGGTACAGGGGGTACTTGGCTACACCTTC.

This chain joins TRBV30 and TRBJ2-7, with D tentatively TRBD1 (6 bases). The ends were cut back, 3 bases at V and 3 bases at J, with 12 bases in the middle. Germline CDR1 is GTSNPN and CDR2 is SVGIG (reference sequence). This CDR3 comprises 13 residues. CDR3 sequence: CAWSRDTNYEQYF. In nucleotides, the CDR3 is TGTGCCTGGAGCCGGGACACCAACTACGAGCAGTACTTC.

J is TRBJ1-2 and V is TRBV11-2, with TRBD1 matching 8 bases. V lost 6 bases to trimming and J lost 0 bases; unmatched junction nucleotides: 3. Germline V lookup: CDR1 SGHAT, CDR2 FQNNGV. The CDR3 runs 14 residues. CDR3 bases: TGTGCCAGCAGGCAGGGGGCGACTAACTATGGCTACACCTTC. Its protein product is CASRQGATNYGYTF.

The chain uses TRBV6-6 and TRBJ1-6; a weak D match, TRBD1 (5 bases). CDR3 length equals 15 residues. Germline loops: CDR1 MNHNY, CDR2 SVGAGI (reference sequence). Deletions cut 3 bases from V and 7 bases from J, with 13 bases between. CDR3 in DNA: TGTGCCAGCAGTTATGAAGGGGTGGCGAATTCACCCCTCCACTTT. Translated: CASSYEGVANSPLHF.

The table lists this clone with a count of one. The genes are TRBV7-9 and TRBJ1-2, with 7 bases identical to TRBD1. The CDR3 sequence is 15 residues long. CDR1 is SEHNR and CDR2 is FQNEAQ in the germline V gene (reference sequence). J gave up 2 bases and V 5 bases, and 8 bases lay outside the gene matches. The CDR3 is CASSRQGRENYGYTF. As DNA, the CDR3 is TGTGCCAGCAGCCGACAGGGTAGGGAAAACTATGGCTACACCTTC.

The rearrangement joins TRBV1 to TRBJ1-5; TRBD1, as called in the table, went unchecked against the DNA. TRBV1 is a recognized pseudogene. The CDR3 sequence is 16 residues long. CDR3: CTSSQDWGYSNQPQHF. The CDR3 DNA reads TGCACCAGCAGCCAAGATTGGGGCTATAGCAATCAGCCCCAGCATTTT.

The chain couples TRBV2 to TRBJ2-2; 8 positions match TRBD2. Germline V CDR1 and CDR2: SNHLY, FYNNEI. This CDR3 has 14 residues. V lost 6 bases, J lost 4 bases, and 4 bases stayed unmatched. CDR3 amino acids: CASSLAGTTGELFF. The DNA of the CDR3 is TGTGCCAGCAGCTTAGCGGGGACCACCGGGGAGCTGTTTTTT.

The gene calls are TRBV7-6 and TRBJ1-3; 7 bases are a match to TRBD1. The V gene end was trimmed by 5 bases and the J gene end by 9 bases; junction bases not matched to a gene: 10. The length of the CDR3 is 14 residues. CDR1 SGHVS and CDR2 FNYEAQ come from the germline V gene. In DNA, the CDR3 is TGTGCCAGCAGCGGATTAAGCCAGGGGGGCACCATATATTTT. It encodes CASSGLSQGGTIYF.

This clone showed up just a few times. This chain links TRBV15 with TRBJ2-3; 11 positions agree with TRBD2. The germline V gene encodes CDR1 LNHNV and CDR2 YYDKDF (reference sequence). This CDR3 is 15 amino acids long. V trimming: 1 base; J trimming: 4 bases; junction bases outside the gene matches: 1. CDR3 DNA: TGTGCCACCAGCAGAGGTAGCGGGGGGGCAGATACGCAGTATTTT. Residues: CATSRGSGGADTQYF.

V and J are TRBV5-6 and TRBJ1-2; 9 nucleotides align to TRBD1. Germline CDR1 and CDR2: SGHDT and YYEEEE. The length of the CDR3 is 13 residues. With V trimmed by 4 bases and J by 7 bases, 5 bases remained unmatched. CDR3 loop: CASSGHRGLGYTF. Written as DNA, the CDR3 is TGTGCCAGCAGCGGGCACAGGGGGCTTGGCTACACCTTC. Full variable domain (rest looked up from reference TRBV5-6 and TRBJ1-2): DAGVTQSPTHLIKTRGQQVTLRCSPKSGHDTVSWYQQALGQGPQFIFQYYEEEERQRGNFPDRFSGHQFPNYSSELNVNALLLGDSALYLCASSGHRGLGYTFGSGTRLTVV.

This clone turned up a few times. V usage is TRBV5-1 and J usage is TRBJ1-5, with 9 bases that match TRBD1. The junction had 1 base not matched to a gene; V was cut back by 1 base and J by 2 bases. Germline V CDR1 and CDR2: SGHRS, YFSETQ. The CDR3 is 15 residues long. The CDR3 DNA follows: TGCGCCAGCAGCTTGACAGGGGGCGGCAATCAGCCCCAGCATTTT. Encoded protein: CASSLTGGGNQPQHF.

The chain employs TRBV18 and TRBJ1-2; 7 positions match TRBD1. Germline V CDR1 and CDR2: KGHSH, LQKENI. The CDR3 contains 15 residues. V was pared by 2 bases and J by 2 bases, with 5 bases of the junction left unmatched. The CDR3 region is CASSPYRGGNYGYTF. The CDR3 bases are TGTGCCAGCTCACCATACAGGGGCGGCAACTATGGCTACACCTTC.

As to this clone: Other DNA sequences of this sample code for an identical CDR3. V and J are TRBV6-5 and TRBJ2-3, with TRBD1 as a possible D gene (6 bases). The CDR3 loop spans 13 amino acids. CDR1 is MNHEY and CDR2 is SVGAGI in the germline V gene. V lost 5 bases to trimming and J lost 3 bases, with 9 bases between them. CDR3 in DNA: TGTGCCAGCAGTCTCAGGGGAACAGATACGCAGTATTTT. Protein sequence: CASSLRGTDTQYF.

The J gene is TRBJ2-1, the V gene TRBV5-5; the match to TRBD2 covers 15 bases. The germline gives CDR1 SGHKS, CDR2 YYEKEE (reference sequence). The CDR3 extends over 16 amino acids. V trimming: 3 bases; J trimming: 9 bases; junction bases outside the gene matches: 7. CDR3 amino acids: CASSYSGTSGGSEQFF. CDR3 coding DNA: TGTGCCAGCAGCTACTCCGGGACTAGCGGGGGGAGTGAGCAGTTCTTC.

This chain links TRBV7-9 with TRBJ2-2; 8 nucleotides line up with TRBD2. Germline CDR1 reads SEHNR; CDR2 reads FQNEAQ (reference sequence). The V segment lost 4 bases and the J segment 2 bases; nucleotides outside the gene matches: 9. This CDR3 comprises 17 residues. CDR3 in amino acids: CASSSKGGGINTGELFF. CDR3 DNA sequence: TGTGCCAGCAGCTCCAAGGGCGGGGGGATAAACACCGGGGAGCTGTTTTTT.

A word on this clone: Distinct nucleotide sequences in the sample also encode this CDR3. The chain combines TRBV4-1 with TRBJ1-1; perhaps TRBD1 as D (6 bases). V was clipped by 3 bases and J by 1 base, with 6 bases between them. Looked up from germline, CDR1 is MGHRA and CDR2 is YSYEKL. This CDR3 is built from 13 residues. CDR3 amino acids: CASSQDRNTEAFF. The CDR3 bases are TGCGCCAGCAGCCAGGACAGGAACACTGAAGCTTTCTTT.

The DNA for the CDR3 is TGCGCCAGCAGCCCGAACTATAGCAATCAGCCCCAGCATTTT. Residues: CASSPNYSNQPQHF. V usage is TRBV5-1 and J usage is TRBJ1-5; no clear D. V lost 4 bases and J lost 0, with 8 bases in between. The germline gives CDR1 SGHRS, CDR2 YFSETQ. This CDR3 comprises 14 residues.